Each of the 6 T cell receptor beta chains below was sequenced from the same sample in a study of regulatory T cells in long-lasting Graves disease (dated by TCRdb to the early 2020s). The library relied on multiplex PCR. Sequencing relied on an Illumina HiSeq 4000. TCR beta libraries were built with iRepertoire HTBI primers and Arm-PCR amplification of CDR3 regions. TCRdb cleaned the public reads at Q25 with fastp, built clones with MiXCR and kept in-frame beta chains. For every CDR3 protein sequence, its rows merge into one entry that carries the most common genes and DNA. This sample is represented by fewer than 400,000 distinct CDR3 sequences; less than 25% of them were singletons. The ten largest clonotypes hold 20% of the sample. This specimen's time point label, interpreted: persistent/refractory GD, antithyroid drugs over 5 years with positive TRAb. RNA was extracted from PBMCs in TRIzol for both TCR sequencing and RNA sequencing.

The material was peripheral blood mononuclear cells (PBMCs), obtained when the disease was refractory, from a patient treated with antithyroid drugs. These receptors all come from a female donor with Graves disease.

This clonotype was found a few times. The chain recombines TRBV7-2 with TRBJ1-4, with 8 bases aligning to TRBD1. CDR1 is SGHTA, CDR2 FQGNSA, per germline. The CDR3 contains 13 residues. Trimming at V came to 5 bases and at J to 7 bases, leaving 3 bases not matched to a gene. CDR3 coding DNA: TGTGCCAGCAGCCCGGACAGGGCTGAAAAACTGTTTTTT. The encoded protein is CASSPDRAEKLFF.

This clonotype was detected ten times or more. In this CDR3 the conserved last residue, phenylalanine or tryptophan, is missing, so a read error is likely. The DNA is left out, because the CDR3 cannot be placed on it with certainty; the CDR3 is given as TCRdb lists it. The chain employs TRBV7-9 and TRBJ2-5. In germline, CDR1 is SEHNR, CDR2 FQNEAQ (reference sequence). The CDR3 region is 10 residues in length, termini included. CDR3 in amino acids: CASSSSDDLD.

The table lists this clonotype with a few counts. V and J are TRBV30 and TRBJ1-5; no clear D gene. The CDR3 length is 13 residues. V was shortened by 3 bases and J by 9 bases, with 15 bases between the two germline ends. Looked up from germline, CDR1 is GTSNPN and CDR2 is SVGIG (reference sequence). The CDR3 here is CAWRAGPVGPQHF. The CDR3 DNA reads as TGTGCCTGGAGAGCCGGACCCGTCGGGCCCCAGCATTTT.

This clonotype appeared many times. This chain's CDR3 is CASSRQGISNQPQHF. The CDR3 DNA follows: TGTGCCAGCAGTCGACAGGGGATTAGCAATCAGCCCCAGCATTTT. The chain has TRBV28 and TRBJ1-5; TRBD1 matches 8 bases. The germline gives CDR1 MDHEN, CDR2 SYDVKM. Germline trimming cut 5 bases from V and 0 bases from J; bases unmatched to any gene: 3. This CDR3 contains 15 residues.

To note about this clonotype: A clone one base away is much larger, so this may be a read error. This chain uses TRBV5-4 with TRBJ2-5; D is unresolved. Deletions cut 6 bases from V and 7 bases from J, with 13 bases between. Germline V gives CDR1 SGHNT, CDR2 YYREEE (reference sequence). The CDR3 covers 12 residues. CDR3 sequence: CASNSPERTQYF. The CDR3 DNA is TGTGCCAGCAACTCCCCGGAGAGGACCCAGTACTTC.

This clonotype was seen at least ten times. This chain joins TRBV7-2 and TRBJ2-5; possible D gene TRBD1, 7 bases. Trimming stripped 1 base from V and 4 bases from J, with 16 bases between. The length of the CDR3 is 16 residues. Germline V gene data show CDR1 as SGHTA and CDR2 as FQGNSA. This CDR3 is CASSLGAGGFGETQYF. Here the CDR3 DNA reads TGTGCCAGCAGCTTAGGTGCAGGGGGGTTTGGAGAGACCCAGTACTTC.